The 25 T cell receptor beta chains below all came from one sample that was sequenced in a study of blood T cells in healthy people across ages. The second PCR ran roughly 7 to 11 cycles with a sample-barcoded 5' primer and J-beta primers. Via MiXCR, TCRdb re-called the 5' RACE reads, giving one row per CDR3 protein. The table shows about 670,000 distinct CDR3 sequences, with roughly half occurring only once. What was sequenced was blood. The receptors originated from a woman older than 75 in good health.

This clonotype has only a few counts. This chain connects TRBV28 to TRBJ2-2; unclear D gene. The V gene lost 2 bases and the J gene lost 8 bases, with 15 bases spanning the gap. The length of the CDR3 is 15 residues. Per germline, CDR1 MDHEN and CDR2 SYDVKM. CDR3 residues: CASSLGWALMGELFF. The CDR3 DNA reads TGTGCCAGCAGTTTAGGTTGGGCCCTAATGGGGGAGCTGTTTTTT.

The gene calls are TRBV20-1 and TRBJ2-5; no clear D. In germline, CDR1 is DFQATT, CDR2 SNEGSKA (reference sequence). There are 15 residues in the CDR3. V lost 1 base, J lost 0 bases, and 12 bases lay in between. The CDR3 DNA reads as TGCAGTGCTAGAGTCCTCAGTCAGTACCAAGAGACCCAGTACTTC. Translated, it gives CSARVLSQYQETQYF.

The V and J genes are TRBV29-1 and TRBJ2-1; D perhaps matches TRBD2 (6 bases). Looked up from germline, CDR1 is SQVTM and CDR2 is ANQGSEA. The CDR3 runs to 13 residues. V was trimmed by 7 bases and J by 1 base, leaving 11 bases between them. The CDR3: CSGERESYNEQFF. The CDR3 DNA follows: TGCAGCGGCGAACGGGAGTCCTACAATGAGCAGTTCTTC.

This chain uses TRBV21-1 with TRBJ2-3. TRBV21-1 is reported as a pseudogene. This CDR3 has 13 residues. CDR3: CASSPQARYTQYF. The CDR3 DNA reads TGTGCCAGCAGCCCCCAAGCGAGGTATACGCAGTATTTT.

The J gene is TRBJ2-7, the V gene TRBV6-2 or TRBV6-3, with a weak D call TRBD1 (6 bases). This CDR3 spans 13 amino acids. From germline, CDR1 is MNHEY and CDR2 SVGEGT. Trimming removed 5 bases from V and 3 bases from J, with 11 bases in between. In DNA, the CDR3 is TGTGCCAGCAGTGACCAGGGGAACTACGAGCAGTACTTC. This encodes CASSDQGNYEQYF.

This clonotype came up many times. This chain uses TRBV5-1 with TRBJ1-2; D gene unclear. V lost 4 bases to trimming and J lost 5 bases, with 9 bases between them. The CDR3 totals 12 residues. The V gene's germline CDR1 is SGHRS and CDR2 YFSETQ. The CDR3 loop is CASSTGGYGYTF. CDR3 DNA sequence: TGCGCCAGCAGCACTGGAGGGTATGGCTACACCTTC.

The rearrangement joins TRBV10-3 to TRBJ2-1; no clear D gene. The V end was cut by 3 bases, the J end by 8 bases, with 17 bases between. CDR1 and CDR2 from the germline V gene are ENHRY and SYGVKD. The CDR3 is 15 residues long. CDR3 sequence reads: CAISDLAPPGDEQFF. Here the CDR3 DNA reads TGTGCCATCAGTGACCTTGCTCCGCCTGGGGATGAGCAGTTCTTC.

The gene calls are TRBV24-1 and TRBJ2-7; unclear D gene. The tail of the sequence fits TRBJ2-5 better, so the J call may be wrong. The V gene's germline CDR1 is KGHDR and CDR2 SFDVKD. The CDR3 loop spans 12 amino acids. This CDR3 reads CATSELVGTQYF. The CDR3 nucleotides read TGTGCCACCAGTGAATTGGTGGGGACCCAGTACTTC.

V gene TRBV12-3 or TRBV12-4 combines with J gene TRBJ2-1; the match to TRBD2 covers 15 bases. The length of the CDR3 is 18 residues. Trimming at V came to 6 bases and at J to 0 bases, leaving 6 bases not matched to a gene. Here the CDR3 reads CASRPGTSGGSSYNEQFF. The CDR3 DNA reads TGTGCCAGCAGGCCCGGGACTAGCGGGGGGAGCTCCTACAATGAGCAGTTCTTC.

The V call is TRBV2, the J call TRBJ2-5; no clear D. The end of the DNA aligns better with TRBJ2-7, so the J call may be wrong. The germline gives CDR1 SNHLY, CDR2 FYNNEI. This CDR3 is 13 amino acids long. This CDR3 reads CASSDSYTYEQYF. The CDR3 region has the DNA TGTGCCAGCAGTGACAGCTATACCTACGAGCAGTACTTC.

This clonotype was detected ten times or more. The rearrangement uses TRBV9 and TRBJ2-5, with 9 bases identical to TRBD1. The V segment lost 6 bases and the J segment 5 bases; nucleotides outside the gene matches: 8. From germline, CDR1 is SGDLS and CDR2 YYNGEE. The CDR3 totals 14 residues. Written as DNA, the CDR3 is TGTGCCAGCACCAGGACAGGGGTTCTTGAGACCCAGTACTTC. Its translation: CASTRTGVLETQYF.

CDR3: CASSPKETSLAGNTGELFF. The CDR3 DNA sequence: TGTGCCAGCAGCCCGAAAGAGACGTCACTAGCGGGTAACACCGGGGAGCTGTTTTTT. This chain joins TRBV4-2 and TRBJ2-2; 9 positions agree with TRBD2. CDR3 length equals 19 residues. Trimming at V came to 4 bases and at J to 2 bases, leaving 14 bases not matched to a gene. Per the germline V gene, CDR1 is LGHNA and CDR2 is YNFKEQ.

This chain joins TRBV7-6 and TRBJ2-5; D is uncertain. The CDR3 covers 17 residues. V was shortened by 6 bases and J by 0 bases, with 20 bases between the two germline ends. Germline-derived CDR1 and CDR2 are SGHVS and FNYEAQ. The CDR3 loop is CASSPLIPGTYQETQYF. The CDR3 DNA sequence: TGTGCCAGCAGTCCCCTAATACCTGGTACATACCAAGAGACCCAGTACTTC.

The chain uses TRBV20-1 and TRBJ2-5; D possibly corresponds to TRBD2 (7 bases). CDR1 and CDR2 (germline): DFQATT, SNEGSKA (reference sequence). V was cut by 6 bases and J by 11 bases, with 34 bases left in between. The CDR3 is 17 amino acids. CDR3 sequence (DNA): TGCAGTGCCCACCTCAGTGGGGGGGCCGACTATTACAATGAGCAGTACTTC. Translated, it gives CSAHLSGGADYYNEQYF.

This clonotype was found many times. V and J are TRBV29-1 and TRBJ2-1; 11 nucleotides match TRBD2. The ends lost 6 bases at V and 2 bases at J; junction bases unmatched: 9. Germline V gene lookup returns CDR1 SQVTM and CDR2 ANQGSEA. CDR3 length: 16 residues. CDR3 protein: CSVEPGLADTYNEQFF. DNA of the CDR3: TGCAGCGTGGAACCGGGACTAGCGGATACCTACAATGAGCAGTTCTTC.

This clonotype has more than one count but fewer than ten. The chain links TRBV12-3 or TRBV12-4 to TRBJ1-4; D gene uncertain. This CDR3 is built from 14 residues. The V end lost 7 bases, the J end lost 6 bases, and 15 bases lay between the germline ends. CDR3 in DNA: TGTGCCAGCACCCCGACCCAACTCCATGAAAAACTGTTTTTT. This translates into CASTPTQLHEKLFF.

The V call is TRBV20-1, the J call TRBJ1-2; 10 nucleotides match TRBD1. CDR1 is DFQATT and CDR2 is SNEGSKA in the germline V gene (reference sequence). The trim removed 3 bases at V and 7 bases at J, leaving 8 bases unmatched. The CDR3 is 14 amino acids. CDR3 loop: CSARRTGGTRGYTF. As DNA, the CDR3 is TGCAGTGCTAGGAGGACAGGGGGAACTCGTGGCTACACCTTC.

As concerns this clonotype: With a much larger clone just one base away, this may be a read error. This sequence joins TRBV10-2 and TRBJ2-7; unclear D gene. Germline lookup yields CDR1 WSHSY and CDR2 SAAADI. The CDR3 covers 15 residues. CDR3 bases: TGCGCCAGCAGTGAGTCCCCGGGTACCTCCTACAAGCAGTACTTC. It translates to CASSESPGTSYKQYF.

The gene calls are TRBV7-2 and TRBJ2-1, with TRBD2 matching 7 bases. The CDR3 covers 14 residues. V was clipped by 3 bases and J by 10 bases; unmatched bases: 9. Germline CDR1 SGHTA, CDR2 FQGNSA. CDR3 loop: CASSLSSGSWEQFF. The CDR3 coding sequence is TGTGCCAGCAGCTTGTCTAGCGGCTCGTGGGAGCAGTTCTTC.

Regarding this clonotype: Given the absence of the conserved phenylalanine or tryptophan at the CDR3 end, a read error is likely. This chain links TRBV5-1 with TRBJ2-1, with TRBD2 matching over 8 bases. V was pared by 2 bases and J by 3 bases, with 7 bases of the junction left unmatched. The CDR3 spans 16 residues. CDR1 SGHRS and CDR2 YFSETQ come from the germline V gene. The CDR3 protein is CASSLGAGALYNEQFV. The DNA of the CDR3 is TGCGCCAGCAGCTTAGGAGCGGGGGCCCTCTACAATGAGCAGTTCGTC.

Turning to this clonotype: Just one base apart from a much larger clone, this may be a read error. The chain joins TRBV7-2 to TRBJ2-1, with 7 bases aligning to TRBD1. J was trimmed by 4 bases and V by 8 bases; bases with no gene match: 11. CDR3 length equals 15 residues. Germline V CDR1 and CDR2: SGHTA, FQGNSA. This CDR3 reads CASGRQGWGYNEQFF. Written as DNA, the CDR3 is TGTGCCAGCGGTCGACAGGGATGGGGTTACAATGAGCAGTTCTTC.

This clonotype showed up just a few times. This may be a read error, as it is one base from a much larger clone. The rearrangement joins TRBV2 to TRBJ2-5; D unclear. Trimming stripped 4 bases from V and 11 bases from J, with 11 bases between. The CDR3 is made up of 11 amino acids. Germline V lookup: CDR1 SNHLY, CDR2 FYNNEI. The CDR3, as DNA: TGTGCCAGCAGTGGCTTCCATGAGCAGTACTTC. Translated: CASSGFHEQYF.

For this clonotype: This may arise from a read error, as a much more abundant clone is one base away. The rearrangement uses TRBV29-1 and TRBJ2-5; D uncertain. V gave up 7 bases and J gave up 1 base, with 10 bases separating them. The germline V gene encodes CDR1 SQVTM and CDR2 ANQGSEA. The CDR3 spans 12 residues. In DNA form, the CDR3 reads TGCAGCGCTCTAACAGTCCAAGAGACCCAGTACTTC. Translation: CSALTVQETQYF.

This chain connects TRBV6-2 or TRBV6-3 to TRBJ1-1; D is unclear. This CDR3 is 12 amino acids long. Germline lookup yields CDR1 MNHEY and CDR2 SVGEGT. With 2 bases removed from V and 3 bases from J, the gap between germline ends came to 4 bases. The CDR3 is CASSYPDTEAFF. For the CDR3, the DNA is TGTGCCAGCAGTTACCCGGACACTGAAGCTTTCTTT.

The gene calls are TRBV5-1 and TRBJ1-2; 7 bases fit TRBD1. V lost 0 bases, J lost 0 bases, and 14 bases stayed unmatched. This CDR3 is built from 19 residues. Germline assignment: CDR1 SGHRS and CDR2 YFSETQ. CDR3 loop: CASSLALTGTAPTNYGYTF. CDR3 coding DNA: TGCGCCAGCAGCTTGGCACTAACCGGGACAGCACCGACTAACTATGGCTACACCTTC.